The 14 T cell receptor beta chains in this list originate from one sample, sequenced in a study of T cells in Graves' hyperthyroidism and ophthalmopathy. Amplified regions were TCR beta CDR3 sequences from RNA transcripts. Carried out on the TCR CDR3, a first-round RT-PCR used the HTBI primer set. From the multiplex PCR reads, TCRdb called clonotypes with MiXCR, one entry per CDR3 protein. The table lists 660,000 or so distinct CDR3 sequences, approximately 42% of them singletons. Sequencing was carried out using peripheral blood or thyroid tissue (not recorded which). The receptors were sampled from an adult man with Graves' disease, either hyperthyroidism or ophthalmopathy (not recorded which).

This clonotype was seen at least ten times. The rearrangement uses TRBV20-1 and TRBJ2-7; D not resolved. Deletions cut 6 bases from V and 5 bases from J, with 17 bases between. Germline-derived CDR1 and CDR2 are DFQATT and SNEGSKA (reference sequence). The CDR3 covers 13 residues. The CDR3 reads CSAKPRGVDEQYF. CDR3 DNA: TGCAGTGCCAAACCCCGAGGCGTGGACGAGCAGTACTTC.

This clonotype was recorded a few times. The CDR3 nucleotides are TGTGCCAGCAGTTACTCCCCACAGGGGGCGGGGAACACTGAAGCTTTCTTT. Its translation: CASSYSPQGAGNTEAFF. V gene TRBV6-5 combines with J gene TRBJ1-1, with TRBD1 matching over 9 bases. CDR3 length: 17 residues. Trimming cost V 0 bases and J 1 base; bases outside gene matches: 6. Germline CDR1 reads MNHEY; CDR2 reads SVGAGI.

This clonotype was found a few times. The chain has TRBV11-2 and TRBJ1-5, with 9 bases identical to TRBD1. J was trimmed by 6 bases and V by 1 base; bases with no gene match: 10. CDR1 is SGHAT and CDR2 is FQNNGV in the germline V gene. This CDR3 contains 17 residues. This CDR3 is CASSLGFGTGSSQPQHF. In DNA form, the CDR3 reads TGTGCCAGCAGCTTAGGTTTTGGGACAGGGAGTAGTCAGCCCCAGCATTTT.

The CDR3 loop is CASKKGGEKLFF. In nucleotides, the CDR3 is TGTGCCAGCAAAAAAGGGGGGGAAAAACTGTTTTTT. V usage is TRBV2 and J usage is TRBJ1-4; maybe TRBD1 (6 bases). Germline CDR1 is SNHLY and CDR2 is FYNNEI. The ends were cut back, 7 bases at V and 8 bases at J, with 11 bases in the middle. The CDR3 runs to 12 residues.

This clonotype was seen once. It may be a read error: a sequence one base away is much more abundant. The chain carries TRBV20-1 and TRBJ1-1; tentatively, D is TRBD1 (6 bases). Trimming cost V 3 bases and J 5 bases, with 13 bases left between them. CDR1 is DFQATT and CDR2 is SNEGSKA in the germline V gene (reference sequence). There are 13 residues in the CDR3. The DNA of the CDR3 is TGCAGTGCTAGGGCCGGGAGGGGGACTGAAGCTTTCTTT. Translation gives CSARAGRGTEAFF.

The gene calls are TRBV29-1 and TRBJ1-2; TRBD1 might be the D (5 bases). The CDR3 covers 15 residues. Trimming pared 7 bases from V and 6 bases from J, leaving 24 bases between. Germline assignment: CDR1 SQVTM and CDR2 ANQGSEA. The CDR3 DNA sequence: TGCAGCGGGGGGAGAGAGGGAAGGACGGGGGATGGCTACACCTTC. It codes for CSGGREGRTGDGYTF.

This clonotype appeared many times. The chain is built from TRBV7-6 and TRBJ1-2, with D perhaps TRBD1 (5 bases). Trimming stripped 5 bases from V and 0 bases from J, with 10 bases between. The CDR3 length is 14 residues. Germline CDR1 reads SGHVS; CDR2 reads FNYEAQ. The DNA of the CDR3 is TGTGCCAGCAGCCGGGACGGAACTAACTATGGCTACACCTTC. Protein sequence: CASSRDGTNYGYTF.

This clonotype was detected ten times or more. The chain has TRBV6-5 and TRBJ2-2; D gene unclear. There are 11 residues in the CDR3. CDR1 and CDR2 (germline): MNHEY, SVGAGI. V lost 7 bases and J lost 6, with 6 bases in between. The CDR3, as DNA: TGTGCCAGCACCCCGGCCGGGGAGCTGTTTTTT. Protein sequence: CASTPAGELFF.

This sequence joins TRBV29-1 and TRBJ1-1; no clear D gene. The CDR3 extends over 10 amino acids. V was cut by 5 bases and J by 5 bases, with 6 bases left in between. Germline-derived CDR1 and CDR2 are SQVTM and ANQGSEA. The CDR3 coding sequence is TGCAGCGTTTGGGATACTGAAGCTTTCTTT. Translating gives CSVWDTEAFF.

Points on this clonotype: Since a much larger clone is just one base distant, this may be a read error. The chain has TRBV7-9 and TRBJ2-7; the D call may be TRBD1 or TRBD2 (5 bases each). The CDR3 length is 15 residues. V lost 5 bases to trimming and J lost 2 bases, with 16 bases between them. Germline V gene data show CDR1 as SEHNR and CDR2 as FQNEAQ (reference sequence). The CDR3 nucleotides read TGTGCCAGCAGCCTAGAGGGGACGGCCACCTACGAGCAGTACTTC. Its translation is CASSLEGTATYEQYF.

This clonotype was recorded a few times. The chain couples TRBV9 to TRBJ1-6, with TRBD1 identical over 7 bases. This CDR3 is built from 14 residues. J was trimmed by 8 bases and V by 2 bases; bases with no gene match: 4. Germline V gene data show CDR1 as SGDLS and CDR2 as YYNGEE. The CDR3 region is CASSVKGADSPLHF. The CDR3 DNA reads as TGTGCCAGCAGCGTGAAGGGGGCTGATTCACCCCTCCACTTT.

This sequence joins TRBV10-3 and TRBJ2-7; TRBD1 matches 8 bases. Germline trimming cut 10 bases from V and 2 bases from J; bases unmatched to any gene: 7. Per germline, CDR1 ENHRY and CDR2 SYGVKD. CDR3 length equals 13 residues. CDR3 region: CASSQTGAYEQYF. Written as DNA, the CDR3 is TGTGCCAGCAGCCAGACAGGGGCCTACGAGCAGTACTTC.

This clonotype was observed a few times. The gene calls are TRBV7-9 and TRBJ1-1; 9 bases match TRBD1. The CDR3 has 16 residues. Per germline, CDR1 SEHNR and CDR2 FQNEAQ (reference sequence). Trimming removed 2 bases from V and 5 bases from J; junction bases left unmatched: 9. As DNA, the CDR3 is TGTGCCAGCAGCTTAACGCTTGGGACAGGGAGGACTGAAGCTTTCTTT. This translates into CASSLTLGTGRTEAFF.

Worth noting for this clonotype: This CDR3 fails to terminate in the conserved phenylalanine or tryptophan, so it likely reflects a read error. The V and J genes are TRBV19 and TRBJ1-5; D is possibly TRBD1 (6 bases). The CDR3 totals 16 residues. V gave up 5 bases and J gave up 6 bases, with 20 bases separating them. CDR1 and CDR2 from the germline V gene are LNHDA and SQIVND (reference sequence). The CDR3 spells CASSVLRGSGVQPQHS. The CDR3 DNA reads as TGTGCCAGTAGTGTGTTGAGGGGGTCGGGGGTTCAGCCCCAGCATTCT.